These T cell receptor beta chains were read from a single sample in a study of regulatory T cells in long-lasting Graves disease. TCRdb fed the multiplex PCR reads into MiXCR, producing one record per CDR3 protein. Found here are 550,000 to 600,000 distinct CDR3 sequences, around 15% of them singletons; the top ten hold 9.5% to 15%. The sample was also linked to a second study, of T cells in Graves' hyperthyroidism and ophthalmopathy.

This material consisted of peripheral blood mononuclear cells (PBMCs), taken at new diagnosis, from a patient treated with antithyroid drugs. These receptor sequences come from a man younger than 35 with Graves disease. Both conserved end residues are trimmed from each CDR3. The size field is filled for only some rows; it gives once, few, many or a size class.

V	size	J	CDR3
TRBV2	.	TRBJ2-3	ASKLAGGGDRTDTQY
TRBV20-1	many	TRBJ1-4	SARDRRLGEKLF
TRBV28	many	TRBJ2-1	ASSSPPRDEQF
TRBV2	many	TRBJ2-3	AIQRSASVRDTQY
TRBV27	few	TRBJ1-1	ASSLTLRTGAEAF
TRBV11-1	many	TRBJ2-6	ASSSGSGANVLT
TRBV9	many	TRBJ2-7	ASSAGGNAYEQY
TRBV30	few	TRBJ1-1	AWSGGGGVAAF
TRBV28	many	TRBJ2-5	ASSLSGRIGETQY
TRBV11-3	.	TRBJ2-1	ASSFGAARYNEQF
TRBV7-9	few	TRBJ2-3	ASSLAGVSTDTQY
TRBV27	once	TRBJ2-1	ASSGLAESYNEQF
TRBV20-1	.	TRBJ1-2	SAISIHRANYGYT
TRBV7-2	few	TRBJ2-1	ASSYDRGEYNEQF
TRBV4-1	.	TRBJ2-7	ASSPQTNYEQY
TRBV5-6	few	TRBJ1-5	ASSKAPGGVGQPQH
TRBV29-1	.	TRBJ2-2	SVGTTTGELF
TRBV19	.	TRBJ2-1	ASKLGQRSYNEQF
TRBV27	many	TRBJ2-2	ASRSGSRTGELF
TRBV30	many	TRBJ1-2	ACAGRANYGYT
TRBV7-6	many	TRBJ1-1	ASSLDVDSTEAF
TRBV20-1	few	TRBJ2-1	SASQGSVNEQF
TRBV18	.	TRBJ2-4	ASSPEGRAKNIQY
TRBV13	.	TRBJ2-7	ASSLAGTSANEQY
TRBV4-1	.	TRBJ2-2	ASSLPPASGNTGELF
TRBV6-2/TRBV6-3	.	TRBJ1-4	ASSSKTTGRPNEKLF
TRBV5-1	many	TRBJ2-1	ASSPERGFNEQF
TRBV13	few	TRBJ2-5	ASSQPGHPQETQY
TRBV20-1	many	TRBJ2-7	SAGLLYEQY
TRBV6-5	many	TRBJ2-3	ASSFSGGEADTQY
TRBV5-4	.	TRBJ2-7	ASSPAGGGRSYEQY
TRBV20-1	few	TRBJ1-1	SARATGTMNTEAF
TRBV7-2	few	TRBJ2-2	ASSLASGAGELF
TRBV13	many	TRBJ2-7	ASSLGTSNEQY
TRBV19	.	TRBJ2-1	ASSIGGPNEQF
TRBV11-3	many	TRBJ2-7	ATLSGSRWEQY
TRBV4-1	.	TRBJ2-7	ASSQDQGGVYEQY
TRBV28	.	TRBJ1-6	ASSSGQGDSSPLH
TRBV5-1	many	TRBJ2-1	ASSSGAYSSYNEQF
TRBV28	few	TRBJ1-4	ASSLRGALEKLF
TRBV7-2	.	TRBJ2-5	ASSESAGQETQY
TRBV6-1	few	TRBJ2-1	ASSDRRGGYEQF
TRBV20-1	.	TRBJ2-3	SASPGTSTDTQY
TRBV5-6	few	TRBJ2-4	ASSLAQGQGPKNIQY
TRBV27	.	TRBJ2-1	ASPLGTGVYNEQF
TRBV28	.	TRBJ2-1	ASSPIYYNEQF